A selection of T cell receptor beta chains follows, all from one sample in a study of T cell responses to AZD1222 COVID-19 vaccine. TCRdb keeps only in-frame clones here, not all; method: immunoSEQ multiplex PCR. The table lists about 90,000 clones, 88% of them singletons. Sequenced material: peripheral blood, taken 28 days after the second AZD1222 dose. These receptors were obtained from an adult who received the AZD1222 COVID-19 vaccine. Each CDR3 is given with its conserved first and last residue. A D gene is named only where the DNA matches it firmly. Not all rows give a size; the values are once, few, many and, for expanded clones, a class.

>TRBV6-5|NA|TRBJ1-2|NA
TGTGCCAGCAGTCGGGGTCCTAACTATGGCTACACCTTC
CASSRGPNYGYTF
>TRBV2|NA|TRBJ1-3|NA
TGTGCCAGCAGTGTTGGACACAATGGAAACACCATATATTTT
CASSVGHNGNTIYF
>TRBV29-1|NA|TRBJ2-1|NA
TGCAGCGTTGAAGGGGGATTGGTTAATGAGCAGTTCTTC
CSVEGGLVNEQFF
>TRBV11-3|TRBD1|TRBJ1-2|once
TGTGCCAGCAGCCGGGACAGGGAATATGGCTACACCTTC
CASSRDREYGYTF
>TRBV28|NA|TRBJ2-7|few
TGTGCCAGCGGGGATTACGAGCAGTACTTC
CASGDYEQYF
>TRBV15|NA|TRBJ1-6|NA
TGTGCCACCAGCAGAGATAACAGGTGGAATTCACCCCTCCACTTT
CATSRDNRWNSPLHF
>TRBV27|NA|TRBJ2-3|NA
TGTGCCAGCAGTTTATCTGGGACCCTTAGCACAGATACGCAGTATTTT
CASSLSGTLSTDTQYF
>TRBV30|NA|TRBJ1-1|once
TGTGCCTGGACGGCTGGCATCGGGAACACTGAAGCTTTCTTT
CAWTAGIGNTEAFF
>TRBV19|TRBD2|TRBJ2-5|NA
TGTGCCAGTACCACGGGACTAGCTGCTACCGAGACCCAGTACTTC
CASTTGLAATETQYF
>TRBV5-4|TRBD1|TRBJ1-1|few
TGTGCCAGCAGCCGGACAGGGGGCGAAACTGAAGCTTTCTTT
CASSRTGGETEAFF
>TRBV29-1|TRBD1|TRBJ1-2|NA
TGCAGCGCCTCAGGGGGCAACTATGGCTACACCTTC
CSASGGNYGYTF
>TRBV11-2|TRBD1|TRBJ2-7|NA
TGTGCCAGCAGCCTAGGCCCTCCAGGGGGTTACGAGCAGTACTTC
CASSLGPPGGYEQYF
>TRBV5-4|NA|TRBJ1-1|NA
TGTGCCAGCAGCTTGAGCGGCCCGGGAAACACTGAAGCTTTCTTT
CASSLSGPGNTEAFF
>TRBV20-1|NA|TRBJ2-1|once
TGCAGTGCTAGTCGCGAGCAGTTCTTC
CSASREQFF
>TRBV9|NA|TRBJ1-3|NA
TGTGCCAGCAGCTCCACCCCAGGGGCAGGAAACACCATATATTTT
CASSSTPGAGNTIYF
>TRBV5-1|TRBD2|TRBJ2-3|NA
TGCGCCAGCAGCTTTAATCCTAGCGGGGTCACAGATACGCAGTATTTT
CASSFNPSGVTDTQYF
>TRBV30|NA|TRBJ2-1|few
TGTGCCTGGAGCCCACGGAGAATGGACTACAATGAGCAGTTCTTC
CAWSPRRMDYNEQFF
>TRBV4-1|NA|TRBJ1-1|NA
TGCGCCAGCAGCCAAGAGCGGGGCAAGCTTATGAACACTGAAGCTTTCTTT
CASSQERGKLMNTEAFF
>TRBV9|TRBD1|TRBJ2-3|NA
TGTGCCAGCAGCCTACCGGGACAGTCAGCGCAGTATTTT
CASSLPGQSAQYF
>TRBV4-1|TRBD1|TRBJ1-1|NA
TGCGCCAGCAGCCAAGACCCGGGACAGGGGGAGAGTACTGAAGCTTTCTTT
CASSQDPGQGESTEAFF
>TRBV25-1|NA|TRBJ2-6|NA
TGTGCCAGCAGGGACCGCGGGGTGACTGGGGCCAACGTCCTGACTTTC
CASRDRGVTGANVLTF
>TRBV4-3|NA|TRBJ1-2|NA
TGCGCCAGCAGCCAAGGACACTCCCTCTCCTATGGCTACACCTTC
CASSQGHSLSYGYTF
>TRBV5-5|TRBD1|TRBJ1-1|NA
TGTGCCAGCAGCATATGGGGACAGGTGGCCACTGAAGCTTTCTTT
CASSIWGQVATEAFF
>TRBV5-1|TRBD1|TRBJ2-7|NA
TGCGCCAGCAGCGCGCCCACTACGGGGACAGACCTCTACGAGCAGTACTTC
CASSAPTTGTDLYEQYF
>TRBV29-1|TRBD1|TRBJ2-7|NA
TGCAGCGTTGAGGTGGGACAGGGCCTCGGCGAGCAGTACTTC
CSVEVGQGLGEQYF
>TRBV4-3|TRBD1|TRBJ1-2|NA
TGCGCCAGCAGCCATGGCCGGGACAGGGCCTATGGCTACACCTTC
CASSHGRDRAYGYTF
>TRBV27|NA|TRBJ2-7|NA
TGTGCCAGCAGTTTTTCGGTCTCCTACGAGCAGTACTTC
CASSFSVSYEQYF
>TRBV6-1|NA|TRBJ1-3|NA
TGTGCCAGCAGTGAAGTCTGGGGGGCGGCGGGAAACACCATATATTTT
CASSEVWGAAGNTIYF
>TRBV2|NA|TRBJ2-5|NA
TGTGCCAGCAGTCCTAAGTACCAAGAGACCCAGTACTTC
CASSPKYQETQYF
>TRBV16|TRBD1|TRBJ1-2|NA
TGTGCCAGCAGCCAATCCGTGACAGGGGGGAATGGCTACACCTTC
CASSQSVTGGNGYTF
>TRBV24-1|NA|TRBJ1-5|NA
TGTGCCACCAGTGCCTCGGATCGGGATCAGCCCCAGCATTTT
CATSASDRDQPQHF
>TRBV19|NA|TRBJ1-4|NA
TGTGCCAGTAGCAACCGGGGACTTGTCACTAATGAAAAACTGTTTTTT
CASSNRGLVTNEKLFF
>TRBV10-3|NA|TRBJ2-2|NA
TGTGCCATCAGGCTTAACACCGGGGAGCTGTTTTTT
CAIRLNTGELFF